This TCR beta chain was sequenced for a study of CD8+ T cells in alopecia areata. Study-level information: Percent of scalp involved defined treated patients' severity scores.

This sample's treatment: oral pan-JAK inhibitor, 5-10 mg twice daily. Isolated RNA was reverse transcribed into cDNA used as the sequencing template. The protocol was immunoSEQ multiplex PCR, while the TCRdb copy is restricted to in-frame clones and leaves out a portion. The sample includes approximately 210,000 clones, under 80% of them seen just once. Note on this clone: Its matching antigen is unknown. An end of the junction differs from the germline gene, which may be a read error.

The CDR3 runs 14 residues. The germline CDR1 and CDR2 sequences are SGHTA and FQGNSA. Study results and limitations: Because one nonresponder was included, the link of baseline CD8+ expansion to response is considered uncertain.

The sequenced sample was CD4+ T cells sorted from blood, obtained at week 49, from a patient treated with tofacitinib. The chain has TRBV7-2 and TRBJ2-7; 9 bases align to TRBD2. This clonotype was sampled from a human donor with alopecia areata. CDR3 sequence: CASSLAGYFYEQYF. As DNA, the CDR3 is TGTGCCAGCAGCCTAGCGGGGTACTTCTACGAGCAGTACTTC.